These T cell receptor beta chains were read from a single sample in a study of CXCR3-negative and CXCR3-positive naive CD8 T cells. No DNA is given; TCRdb re-called the 5' RACE reads and lists each CDR3 protein once. The sample table includes around 110,000 distinct CDR3 sequences. The specimen sequenced was naive CXCR3+ CD8+ T cells from blood. The receptors shown here come from a human donor in good health. Some clones in this sample may be carry-over from other donors' samples. Both conserved end residues are part of each CDR3. The order of the fields is J gene, V gene, CDR3 protein.

>TRBJ1-6|TRBV5-1
CASSLDGNSPLHF
>TRBJ2-3|TRBV29-1
CSVVGQSTDTQYF
>TRBJ2-2|TRBV7-9
CASSPTQGGNTGELFF
>TRBJ2-7|TRBV5-5
CASSLGVFYEQYF
>TRBJ2-7|TRBV7-2
CASSLIPSSYEQYF
>TRBJ1-1|TRBV2
CASSDPEGQGRTEAFF
>TRBJ2-3|TRBV7-9
CASSPPPAGHTDTQYF
>TRBJ2-1|TRBV2
CASSGRLAGDDEQFF
>TRBJ2-7|TRBV4-3
CASSQGVGGYEQYF
>TRBJ2-3|TRBV6-5
CASSYGDGSTDTQYF
>TRBJ2-2|TRBV7-8
CASSLMELPNTGELFF
>TRBJ2-1|TRBV7-3
CASSKGTSGNNEQFF
>TRBJ1-4|TRBV29-1
CSVEGAGGNEKLFF
>TRBJ2-1|TRBV28
CASSAATGWGSYNEQFF
>TRBJ1-1|TRBV18
CASSPVIGGDLNTEAFF
>TRBJ1-2|TRBV29-1
CSVTQGGYGYTF
>TRBJ1-1|TRBV15
CATSRDRGRTEAFF
>TRBJ2-2|TRBV29-1
CSAWTENTGELFF
>TRBJ1-1|TRBV10-3
CAISESGSAEAFF
>TRBJ2-1|TRBV4-3
CASSQDLSSGGANEQFF
>TRBJ2-7|TRBV4-1
CASSLSGNSYEQYF
>TRBJ2-5|TRBV30
CAWSVTGPQETQYF
>TRBJ1-2|TRBV25-1
CASSDEGPYGYTF
>TRBJ2-3|TRBV29-1
CSTPGLAGNTDTQYF
>TRBJ2-5|TRBV7-9
CASSSRQDPQETQYF
>TRBJ2-1|TRBV7-2
CASSIVTLRSYNEQFF
>TRBJ2-1|TRBV24-1
CATSEESGGPSEQFF
>TRBJ2-7|TRBV29-1
CSVELDRGGSYEQYF
>TRBJ2-1|TRBV5-1
CASSLTGTTLEQFF
>TRBJ2-1|TRBV29-1
CSVVGGSGGNEQFF
>TRBJ1-1|TRBV3-1
CASSQEVGGNTEAFF
>TRBJ1-2|TRBV4-1
CASSQAEGPNYGYTF
>TRBJ2-5|TRBV4-3
CASSQDRAGGASQETQYF
>TRBJ1-2|TRBV27
CASTTGSYGYTF
>TRBJ2-1|TRBV7-9
CASSGRDQTYSYNEQFF
>TRBJ2-5|TRBV29-1
CSVVWDQETQYF
>TRBJ2-3|TRBV10-2
CATENLASGQDTDTQYF
>TRBJ2-7|TRBV20-1
CSARDLGNSYEQYF
>TRBJ2-1|TRBV10-3
CAISGGLAGGPSDEQFF
>TRBJ2-3|TRBV29-1
CSALGGQAVDTQYF